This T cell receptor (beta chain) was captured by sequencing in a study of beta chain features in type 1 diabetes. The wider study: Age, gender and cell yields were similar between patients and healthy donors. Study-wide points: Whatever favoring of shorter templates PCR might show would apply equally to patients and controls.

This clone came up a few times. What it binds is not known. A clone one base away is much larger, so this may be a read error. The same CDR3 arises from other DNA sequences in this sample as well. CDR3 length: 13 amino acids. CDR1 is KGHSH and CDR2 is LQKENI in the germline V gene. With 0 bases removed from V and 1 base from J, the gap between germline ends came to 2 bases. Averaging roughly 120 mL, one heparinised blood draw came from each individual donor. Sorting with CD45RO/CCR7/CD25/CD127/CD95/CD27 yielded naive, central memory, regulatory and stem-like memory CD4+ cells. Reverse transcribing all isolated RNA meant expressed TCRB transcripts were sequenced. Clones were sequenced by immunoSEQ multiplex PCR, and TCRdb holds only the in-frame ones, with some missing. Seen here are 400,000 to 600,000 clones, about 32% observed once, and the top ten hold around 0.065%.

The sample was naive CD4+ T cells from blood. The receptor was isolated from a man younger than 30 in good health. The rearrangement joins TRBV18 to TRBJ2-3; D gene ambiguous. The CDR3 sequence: CASSPPGTDTQYF. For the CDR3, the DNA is TGTGCCAGCTCACCACCGGGCACAGATACGCAGTATTTT.